The source of this T cell receptor beta chain is a study of T cell responses to AZD1222 COVID-19 vaccine. On the study more broadly: Second doses that came at about 4 or about 12 weeks were put together. Study-wide results and limits: Vaccine-associated CD4 TCRs ranged over spike, dominating at 160-218 and 743-854.

TCRdb's table, derived via immunoSEQ multiplex PCR, lists solely in-frame clones and lacks some. The sample has 150,000 to 190,000 clones; approximately 90% are singletons. Germline assignment: CDR1 SQVTM and CDR2 ANQGSEA. The CDR3 runs 11 residues. Trimming removed 3 bases at V and 5 bases at J, with 7 bases between. About this clone: Antigen: not known.

The receptor comes from an adult in good health. The chain has TRBV29-1 and TRBJ1-1; D perhaps matches TRBD1 (5 bases). Sample: peripheral blood, taken on day 0 of AZD1222 vaccination. CDR3 protein: CSVDRVTEAFF. Here the CDR3 DNA reads TGCAGCGTTGACAGGGTTACTGAAGCTTTCTTT. Looking up the rest from reference TRBV29-1 and TRBJ1-1 gives the full variable domain: SAVISQKPSRDICQRGTSLTIQCQVDSQVTMMFWYRQQPGQSLTLIATANQGSEATYESGFVIDKFPISRPNLTFSTLTVSNMSPEDSSIYLCSVDRVTEAFFGQGTRLTVV.